The sequence of this TCR beta chain was determined in a study of technical replicates of blood from a handful of donors. Germline trimming cut 1 base from V and 0 bases from J; bases unmatched to any gene: 2. The CDR3 extends over 15 amino acids. Germline V gives CDR1 SGHDN, CDR2 FVKESK. The data were produced by immunoSEQ multiplex PCR, yet TCRdb's version contains in-frame clones alone and is incomplete. This table has 60,000 to 70,000 clones, about 98% appearing once. This chain connects TRBV14 to TRBJ2-7; 8 bases are shared with TRBD2. Sequenced input: T cells isolated from PBMCs. This receptor was taken from a human donor in good health. The CDR3 here is CASSQGAGVSYEQYF. For the CDR3, the DNA is TGTGCCAGCAGCCAAGGAGCGGGAGTCTCCTACGAGCAGTACTTC. Together with reference TRBV14 and TRBJ2-7, the CDR3 gives the full variable domain: EAGVTQFPSHSVIEKGQTVTLRCDPISGHDNLYWYRRVMGKEIKFLLHFVKESKQDESGMPNNRFLAERTGGTYSTLKVQPAELEDSGVYFCASSQGAGVSYEQYFGPGTRLTVT.